The text below deals with one TCR beta chain. There are 14 residues in the CDR3. Germline V gene sequence: CDR1 LGHNA, CDR2 YNFKEQ. Trimming took off 1 base at V and 10 bases at J, with 14 bases between the two ends. These data are taken from a study of blood T cell repertoires in COVID-19. Study details: Acute-phase and convalescent COVID-19 samples originated in the United States, Italy and Spain. PBMCs, B-cell-depleted T cells, or T cells were the source of the cDNA or gDNA that made up the material.

Per the original methods: Reference gene primer amplification gave nucleated cell count estimates. Libraries were prepared by immunoSEQ multiplex PCR; TCRdb keeps only in-frame clonotypes and omits some of them. D and trimming were read from the DNA, whereas the V and J calls and clone size are those reported in that table. Seen here are some 300,000 clones, around 90% observed once, and the top ten hold 1.3%. The sequenced sample was peripheral blood. The genes are TRBV4-2 and TRBJ2-1; TRBD2 is a possible D gene (6 bases). The receptor was derived from a man between 65 and 79 years old with acute or convalescent COVID-19. In DNA, the CDR3 is TGTGCCAGCAGCCAAGGGGGACTGGGCTCCGAGCAGTTCTTC. Protein product: CASSQGGLGSEQFF.